This note documents a single T cell receptor beta chain sequence. What it binds is not known. This record belongs to a study of cytotoxic CD8 clonotypes in ibrutinib-treated CLL. Whole-study context: The patients, about a dozen relapsed/refractory and around 15 treatment-naive, included 17 who were IGHV unmutated.

Only in-frame clones appear in the TCRdb table, and some are missing; sequencing was by immunoSEQ multiplex PCR. This table holds 250,000 to 350,000 clones, around 76% found once. CDR3 length equals 13 residues. Losses at the gene ends were 4 bases for V and 3 bases for J; bases not matched to a gene: 2. CDR1 is ENHRY and CDR2 is SYGVKD in the germline V gene. Study-wide findings and caveats: Clonality went up at the time of ibrutinib response, stayed stable in sustained remission, and later dropped back toward its baseline level at progression. Public clonotypes, rarely seen, contracted or held steady on treatment. Researchers report that baseline clonality outpaced age-matched healthy donors and tracked circulating CD8+ T-cell counts.

The sample was PBMCs, taken at disease progression, from a patient treated with ibrutinib. The clonotype originates from a human donor with chronic lymphocytic leukemia. The V gene is TRBV10-3, the J gene TRBJ1-2; 7 bases are shared with TRBD1. The CDR3, as DNA: TGTGCCATCAGTGTTACAGGGGACTATGGCTACACCTTC. Its translation is CAISVTGDYGYTF.